The rows below give T cell receptor beta chains drawn from one sample of a study of blood T cell dynamics during melanoma immunotherapy. TCRdb's table, derived via immunoSEQ multiplex PCR, lists solely in-frame clones and lacks some. The data show 25,000 to 30,000 clones, approximately 88% seen once. The specimen was blood, collected from a patient treated with checkpoint blockade. All receptors derive from a human donor with melanoma. Each CDR3 is given with its conserved first and last residue. D genes are given only for firm matches. Not every row has a clone size; where given, it reads once, few, many or a size class.

abundance,j_gene,v_gene,d_gene,CDR3nt,CDR3aa
.,TRBJ1-1,TRBV2,.,TGTGCCAGCAGTCTTAGGAGGGGTACTGAAGCTTTCTTT,CASSLRRGTEAFF
.,TRBJ2-2,TRBV7-9,.,TGTGCCAGCAGCTTAGCGGTCAACACCGGGGAGCTGTTTTTT,CASSLAVNTGELFF
.,TRBJ1-6,TRBV6-1,.,TGTGCCAGCAGCCCGGCCTATAATTCACCCCTCCACTTT,CASSPAYNSPLHF
.,TRBJ2-1,TRBV7-3,TRBD2,TGTGCCAGCAGCTTAAGCGGGGGTCTAGATGAGCAGTTCTTC,CASSLSGGLDEQFF
.,TRBJ1-1,TRBV29-1,.,TGCAGCGTTGACGAGGGGGGCAGGGGCTTTACTGAAGCTTTCTTT,CSVDEGGRGFTEAFF
.,TRBJ2-6,TRBV5-1,.,TGCGCCAGCAGCGGGAGTCTAGGGGGCTCTGGGGCCAACGTCCTGACTTTC,CASSGSLGGSGANVLTF
.,TRBJ2-7,TRBV7-6,.,TGTGCCAGCAGCTTAGCTGGAGGATACGAGCAGTACTTC,CASSLAGGYEQYF
few,TRBJ2-7,TRBV7-2,TRBD1,TGTGCCAGCAGCTTAGCCCGGACAGGGTTTGAGCAGTACTTC,CASSLARTGFEQYF
.,TRBJ1-2,TRBV5-1,TRBD1,TGCGCCAGCAGCCCCCGGACAGGGGCGTTTTCGGATGGCTACACCTTC,CASSPRTGAFSDGYTF
.,TRBJ1-3,TRBV2,.,TGTGCCAGCACCCCAGGCGACTTCTCTGGAAACACCATATATTTT,CASTPGDFSGNTIYF
.,TRBJ2-2,TRBV5-6,TRBD2,TGTGCCAGCACCGTACACCTAGCGGGAGTTGAAACCGGGGAGCTGTTTTTT,CASTVHLAGVETGELFF
.,TRBJ2-7,TRBV7-9,TRBD2,TGTGCCAGCAGCTCCACCGGACTAGCGGGCTACGAGCAGTACTTC,CASSSTGLAGYEQYF
.,TRBJ2-7,TRBV7-9,.,TGTGCCAGCAGCTTAGGATCGACAGACTACGAGCAGTACTTC,CASSLGSTDYEQYF
few,TRBJ2-7,TRBV6-1,.,TGTGCCAGCAGTGGACAGACCCCATGGGAGCAGTACTTC,CASSGQTPWEQYF
.,TRBJ2-4,TRBV6-1,TRBD1,TGTGCCAGCAGTGATGGGGGACAGACTCACTCAATTCAGTACTTC,CASSDGGQTHSIQYF
few,TRBJ1-6,TRBV5-1,TRBD1,TGCGCCAGCAGCTTGAACCCAGGGGGAATGGGTAATTCACCCCTCCACTTT,CASSLNPGGMGNSPLHF